The rows below give T cell receptor beta chains drawn from one sample of a study of shared clonotypes between healthy human individuals. Sequenced by immunoSEQ multiplex PCR; TCRdb stores in-frame clones only, minus some. The sample includes about 1.1 million clones, approximately 77% of them seen just once. The material sequenced was memory CD4+ T cells from PBMCs. These receptors were obtained from a man aged 18 to 35 in good health. Some clones in this sample may be carry-over from other donors' samples. CDR3s leave out the opening cysteine and the closing phenylalanine or tryptophan. A D gene is named only where the DNA matches it firmly. Clone size is not always given. Where it is, it says once, few, many or a class for expanded clones.

. | TRBJ2-7 | TRBV4-2 | . | ASSQEGRQPYEQY
TRBD1 | TRBJ1-1 | TRBV27 | . | ASSRTGTEAF
. | TRBJ2-7 | TRBV27 | once | ASSIRQAYEQY
. | TRBJ1-5 | TRBV2 | few | ASSEGVPQH
. | TRBJ2-1 | TRBV29-1 | . | SVMIISGPSKNEQF
. | TRBJ2-1 | TRBV9 | . | ASSPTVRMYNEQF
TRBD2 | TRBJ2-7 | TRBV30 | . | AWSPSGSYEQY
TRBD1 | TRBJ2-5 | TRBV29-1 | few | SVEEGRGYETQY
. | TRBJ1-2 | TRBV2 | . | ASRKGSYGYT
TRBD1 | TRBJ2-7 | TRBV5-1 | . | ASSRDSLSSYEQY
. | TRBJ2-7 | TRBV28 | . | ASTLAHSYEQY
. | TRBJ2-7 | TRBV10-3 | . | AISESQGRYEQY
TRBD2 | TRBJ2-2 | TRBV2 | . | ASSDRLAGPNTGELF
. | TRBJ2-7 | TRBV4-2 | . | ASSRLQGSSYEQY
. | TRBJ1-2 | TRBV19 | . | ASSIDPEYGYT
. | TRBJ1-2 | TRBV6-5 | once | ASRTPGLNYGYT
. | TRBJ1-1 | TRBV2 | few | ASSGGPNTEAF
. | TRBJ1-4 | TRBV5-1 | . | ASKLSPDTNEKLF
TRBD2 | TRBJ2-5 | TRBV7-2 | . | ASSRLAGEKGGETQY
. | TRBJ1-2 | TRBV28 | few | ATSGVGYT
TRBD2 | TRBJ2-7 | TRBV11-1 | once | ASSFTSGPYEQY
. | TRBJ2-1 | TRBV29-1 | . | SASTAYNEQF
. | TRBJ1-3 | TRBV6-1 | . | ASSEAAVYSGNTIY